The clone carrying this T cell receptor (beta chain) appeared many times. Its target is unknown. The data derive from a study of T cell repertoires in cytomegalovirus infection. TCRdb redid the calling of the reads with MiXCR, one entry per CDR3 protein. The sample records 200,000 or so distinct CDR3 sequences, 28% being singletons. Trimming removed 5 bases at V and 9 bases at J, with 15 bases between. Germline CDR1 reads SGHVS; CDR2 reads FQNEAQ. The CDR3 contains 13 residues. Study results and caveats: Summed frequency of public TCR beta families distinguished CMV carriers with the relevant HLA.

The sequencing input was PBMCs. This receptor was obtained from a human donor in good health (CMV status not recorded). Some clones in this sample may be carry-over from other donors' samples. The gene calls are TRBV7-8 and TRBJ2-3, with D tentatively TRBD1 or TRBD2 (7 bases each). CDR3 nucleotides: TGTGCCAGCAGCACACCCAGGGGGGGCACGCAGTATTTT. Amino acid sequence: CASSTPRGGTQYF.